What follows is one T cell receptor (beta chain) and its context. What it recognizes is unknown. These data belong to a study of T cell repertoires in cytomegalovirus infection. Study-wide background: Shared public TCR beta signatures pointed to both CMV infection and a matching HLA type. The study's findings and limits: Predominance within the ex vivo response was attributable to HLA-C-restricted CMV-specific TCR beta clonotypes.

The length of the CDR3 is 15 residues. CDR1 is LNHDA, CDR2 SQIVND, per germline (reference sequence). V gave up 6 bases and J gave up 4 bases; unmatched junction bases: 5. TCRdb processed the reads anew with MiXCR; each CDR3 protein has one entry. The sample consists of about 570,000 distinct CDR3 sequences, approximately 40% of them appearing once. The sequence was collected from a human donor in good health (CMV status not recorded). Some clones in this sample may be carry-over from other donors' samples. The genes are TRBV19 and TRBJ2-3; 12 positions agree with TRBD2. The material sequenced was cultured PBMCs, taken from culture after CMV antigen stimulation. The CDR3 is CASRRTSGAADTQYF. CDR3 nucleotides: TGTGCCAGTAGGAGGACTAGCGGGGCCGCAGATACGCAGTATTTT.